The 31 T cell receptor beta chains presented below share a single source sample, sequenced in a study of CD8 T cells in Susac syndrome. RNA totalling 0.5 to 1 ug underwent reverse transcription with random hexamers. TCRdb recomputed calls from the immunoSEQ multiplex PCR reads with MiXCR, one row per CDR3 protein. There are over 150,000 distinct CDR3 sequences in the sample; about 93% occur only once, and 0.099% lies in the top ten. Specimen: CD4+ T cells from PBMCs. These receptors were collected from a human donor with Susac syndrome.

This chain connects TRBV4-3 to TRBJ2-3; D gene ambiguous. CDR1 LGHNA and CDR2 YSLEER come from the germline V gene. This CDR3 is built from 16 residues. Trimming took off 1 base at V and 2 bases at J, with 13 bases between the two ends. The CDR3 sequence: CASSQGLQYHTDTQYF. CDR3 bases: TGCGCCAGCAGCCAAGGTCTCCAGTACCACACAGATACGCAGTATTTT.

The chain joins TRBV5-1 to TRBJ1-2, with D perhaps TRBD1 (6 bases). The V and J ends lost 1 base and 6 bases respectively, with 16 bases between them. CDR1 and CDR2 (germline): SGHRS, YFSETQ. This CDR3 region has 15 residues. This CDR3 is CASSLSTGRGNGYTF. For the CDR3, the DNA is TGCGCCAGCAGCTTGTCAACAGGGAGGGGAAATGGCTACACCTTC.

This chain connects TRBV25-1 to TRBJ2-7, with TRBD2 as a possible D gene (6 bases). CDR3 size: 13 residues. The V and J ends lost 6 bases and 3 bases respectively, with 12 bases between them. Germline CDR1 reads MGHDK; CDR2 reads SYGVNS. The DNA for the CDR3 is TGTGCCAGCAGAGCCCCCGGGAGCTACGAGCAGTACTTC. This codes for CASRAPGSYEQYF.

This chain joins TRBV18 and TRBJ2-3, with no clear D. The CDR3 is made up of 15 amino acids. Germline CDR1 KGHSH, CDR2 LQKENI. Trimming cost V 2 bases and J 5 bases, with 14 bases left between them. This CDR3 reads CASSPSGSSRDTQYF. As DNA, the CDR3 is TGTGCCAGCTCACCATCGGGCTCCAGTAGAGATACGCAGTATTTT. The whole variable domain, remainder taken from reference TRBV18 and TRBJ2-3, is NAGVMQNPRHLVRRRGQEARLRCSPMKGHSHVYWYRQLPEEGLKFMVYLQKENIIDESGMPKERFSAEFPKEGPSILRIQQVVRGDSAAYFCASSPSGSSRDTQYFGPGTRLTVL.

In this sample, this clonotype turned up once. Because it lacks the conserved phenylalanine or tryptophan at the end, this CDR3 is likely a read error. It is unclear where the CDR3 begins or ends on the DNA, so no DNA is shown, and the CDR3 is as TCRdb lists it. The V gene is TRBV7-9, the J gene TRBJ2-7; the D call TRBD2 from the table was never checked on the DNA. Germline V gives CDR1 SEHNR, CDR2 FQNEAQ (reference sequence). The CDR3 totals 13 residues, both ends included. CDR3 region: CASSSQWTSQILL.

The chain combines TRBV7-2 with TRBJ1-5; D is unresolved. The CDR3 loop spans 14 amino acids. Germline V lookup: CDR1 SGHTA, CDR2 FQGNSA. V was clipped by 4 bases and J by 0 bases, with 7 bases between them. The chain's CDR3 is CASSSQNSNQPQHF. CDR3 bases: TGTGCCAGCAGCTCTCAGAATAGCAATCAGCCCCAGCATTTT.

The chain couples TRBV29-1 to TRBJ1-1; unclear D gene. Germline V gives CDR1 SQVTM, CDR2 ANQGSEA. V was trimmed by 3 bases and J by 4 bases, leaving 6 bases between them. This CDR3 region has 11 residues. The CDR3 sequence: CSVEAGTEAFF. The CDR3 bases are TGCAGCGTTGAGGCGGGCACTGAAGCTTTCTTT.

The gene calls are TRBV4-2 and TRBJ1-1; perhaps TRBD1 as D (6 bases). This CDR3 contains 15 residues. V was shortened by 2 bases and J by 5 bases, with 15 bases between the two germline ends. Per germline, CDR1 LGHNA and CDR2 YNFKEQ. The CDR3 is CASSQSSQGETEAFF. Here the CDR3 DNA reads TGTGCCAGCAGCCAAAGCTCACAGGGAGAAACTGAAGCTTTCTTT.

The genes are TRBV5-1 and TRBJ1-1, with 8 bases aligning to TRBD1. The ends lost 7 bases at V and 1 base at J; junction bases unmatched: 0. The CDR3 runs 12 residues. Germline loops: CDR1 SGHRS, CDR2 YFSETQ. The CDR3 bases are TGCGCCAGCGGACAGGGGAACACTGAAGCTTTCTTT. Amino acid sequence: CASGQGNTEAFF.

V is TRBV30 and J is TRBJ2-3, with unresolved D. The CDR3 sequence is 14 residues long. Germline values: CDR1 GTSNPN, CDR2 SVGIG (reference sequence). The germline V and J ends were trimmed by 3 bases and 2 bases, with 12 bases remaining between them. This CDR3 reads CAWRHRPITDTQYF. CDR3 sequence (DNA): TGTGCCTGGAGACACAGACCGATCACAGATACGCAGTATTTT.

The V gene is TRBV3-1, the J gene TRBJ1-4, with no clear D. The CDR3 runs 11 residues. CDR1 is LGHDT and CDR2 is YNNKEL in the germline V gene (reference sequence). V was cut by 10 bases and J by 8 bases, with 11 bases left in between. CDR3 in amino acids: CATSRGEKLFF. The CDR3 coding sequence is TGTGCCACCAGTCGAGGAGAAAAACTGTTTTTT. The whole variable domain, filled in from reference TRBV3-1 and TRBJ1-4, reads DTAVSQTPKYLVTQMGNDKSIKCEQNLGHDTMYWYKQDSKKFLKIMFSYNNKELIINETVPNRFSPKSPDKAHLNLHINSLELGDSAVYFCATSRGEKLFFGSGTQLSVL.

The rearrangement links TRBV5-4 to TRBJ1-2; 9 bases are a match to TRBD1. CDR1 and CDR2 (germline): SGHNT, YYREEE (reference sequence). The CDR3 contains 16 residues. V was pared by 4 bases and J by 4 bases, with 11 bases of the junction left unmatched. CDR3 bases: TGTGCCAGCAGCATACCGGGACAGGGTGACGGCTATGGCTACACCTTC. As protein: CASSIPGQGDGYGYTF. Together with reference TRBV5-4 and TRBJ1-2, the CDR3 gives the full variable domain: ETGVTQSPTHLIKTRGQQVTLRCSSQSGHNTVSWYQQALGQGPQFIFQYYREEENGRGNFPPRFSGLQFPNYSSELNVNALELDDSALYLCASSIPGQGDGYGYTFGSGTRLTVV.

CDR3 protein: CASSLTGSTDTQYF. DNA of the CDR3: TGTGCCAGCAGTTTAACCGGGTCCACAGATACGCAGTATTTT. The J gene is TRBJ2-3, the V gene TRBV12-3 or TRBV12-4; no reliable D call. The CDR3 has 14 residues. V was clipped by 2 bases and J by 2 bases, with 8 bases between them.

CDR3 residues: CASREGGGLPDTQYF. Written as DNA, the CDR3 is TGTGCCAGCAGGGAGGGGGGGGGCCTTCCAGATACGCAGTATTTT. This chain connects TRBV4-2 to TRBJ2-3; tentatively, D is TRBD2 (7 bases). The CDR3 covers 15 residues. V was cut by 6 bases and J by 4 bases, with 17 bases left in between. Germline CDR1 and CDR2: LGHNA and YNFKEQ.

V gene TRBV18 combines with J gene TRBJ1-1; no firm D call. Trimming removed 2 bases from V and 7 bases from J, with 11 bases in between. Per germline, CDR1 KGHSH and CDR2 LQKENI. CDR3 size: 13 residues. The DNA for the CDR3 is TGTGCCAGCTCACCAAGCCCGTCGGTTGAAGCTTTCTTT. Its translation: CASSPSPSVEAFF.

The chain employs TRBV15 and TRBJ2-1; 13 positions match TRBD2. This CDR3 contains 16 residues. Germline loops: CDR1 LNHNV, CDR2 YYDKDF (reference sequence). The ends lost 1 base at V and 10 bases at J; junction bases unmatched: 7. Here the CDR3 DNA reads TGTGCCACCAGCAGAGCTATCCCGACTAGCGGGGGGGAGCAGTTCTTC. This translates into CATSRAIPTSGGEQFF.

V gene TRBV20-1 combines with J gene TRBJ2-7, with 9 positions matching TRBD2. This CDR3 contains 16 residues. The V gene's germline CDR1 is DFQATT and CDR2 SNEGSKA (reference sequence). V gave up 0 bases and J gave up 6 bases; unmatched junction bases: 12. The CDR3 loop is CSARDTRGRGNSEQYF. In DNA, the CDR3 is TGCAGTGCTAGAGATACTCGCGGGAGGGGGAACTCCGAGCAGTACTTC.

This clonotype was detected only once. The V call is TRBV7-9, the J call TRBJ2-7; TRBD2 matches 9 bases. Germline loops: CDR1 SEHNR, CDR2 FQNEAQ (reference sequence). J gave up 4 bases and V 4 bases, and 11 bases lay outside the gene matches. This CDR3 is 16 amino acids long. The CDR3 DNA is TGTGCCAGCAGCTCTCGCGGGGGGGATAAGTGGTACGAGCAGTACTTC. Translation: CASSSRGGDKWYEQYF.

This clonotype was counted a few times. The chain uses TRBV29-1 and TRBJ1-1; D may be TRBD1 (6 bases). Trimming cost V 5 bases and J 1 base, with 11 bases left between them. The CDR3 sequence is 13 residues long. Germline V gene data show CDR1 as SQVTM and CDR2 as ANQGSEA. The CDR3 spells CSVLQQGNTEAFF. The CDR3 bases are TGCAGCGTTCTCCAACAGGGGAACACTGAAGCTTTCTTT.

The chain has TRBV7-9 and TRBJ2-7; D might be TRBD1 or TRBD2, each matching 6 bases. Trimming removed 4 bases from V and 2 bases from J, with 18 bases in between. Looked up from germline, CDR1 is SEHNR and CDR2 is FQNEAQ (reference sequence). The CDR3 is 16 amino acids. The CDR3 reads CASSSGLGGQTYEQYF. The CDR3 nucleotides read TGTGCCAGCAGCTCTGGGCTCGGGGGACAAACCTACGAGCAGTACTTC.

The chain uses TRBV6-2 or TRBV6-3 and TRBJ2-1; D unresolved. Germline CDR1 and CDR2: MNHEY and SVGEGT. Deletions cut 2 bases from V and 4 bases from J, with 12 bases between. The CDR3 consists of 15 residues. In DNA form, the CDR3 reads TGTGCCAGCAGTTACGCGCGGTCCGCGTACAATGAGCAGTTCTTC. Amino acids: CASSYARSAYNEQFF.

The chain is built from TRBV20-1 and TRBJ1-5; perhaps TRBD1 as D (6 bases). Germline V lookup: CDR1 DFQATT, CDR2 SNEGSKA (reference sequence). The V end was cut by 5 bases, the J end by 5 bases, with 10 bases between. The CDR3 has 12 residues. CDR3 coding DNA: TGCAGTGCTTCTCAGGGGTATCAGCCCCAGCATTTT. Translated: CSASQGYQPQHF.

This rearrangement joins TRBV20-1 to TRBJ2-7, with D tentatively TRBD1 (6 bases). Germline V gives CDR1 DFQATT, CDR2 SNEGSKA (reference sequence). The CDR3 contains 12 residues. V lost 1 base, J lost 2 bases, and 6 bases lay in between. DNA of the CDR3: TGCAGTGCTAGAGCAGGGGCCTACGAGCAGTACTTC. Protein product: CSARAGAYEQYF.

The chain employs TRBV28 and TRBJ1-2; the match to TRBD1 covers 7 bases. Germline trimming cut 5 bases from V and 7 bases from J; bases unmatched to any gene: 19. This CDR3 has 17 amino acids. Germline V lookup: CDR1 MDHEN, CDR2 SYDVKM. The CDR3 here is CASSPGDRTGLTPGYTF. The CDR3 DNA sequence: TGTGCCAGCAGTCCCGGGGACAGAACTGGCCTAACTCCTGGCTACACCTTC.

The rearrangement uses TRBV6-6 and TRBJ2-3; 8 bases fit TRBD2. CDR3 length: 13 residues. V gave up 7 bases and J gave up 6 bases; unmatched junction bases: 6. The germline V gene encodes CDR1 MNHNY and CDR2 SVGAGI (reference sequence). The CDR3 sequence is CASTLLAVDTQYF. In nucleotides, the CDR3 is TGTGCCAGCACCCTACTAGCGGTGGATACGCAGTATTTT.

The V gene is TRBV19, the J gene TRBJ2-1, with TRBD2 matching over 8 bases. Germline CDR1 and CDR2: LNHDA and SQIVND (reference sequence). The CDR3 extends over 13 amino acids. The ends lost 9 bases at V and 5 bases at J; junction bases unmatched: 6. The CDR3 sequence is CASAGTRHNEQFF. CDR3 DNA: TGTGCCAGCGCCGGGACTAGGCACAATGAGCAGTTCTTC.

This clonotype occurred a few times. J is TRBJ2-1 and V is TRBV11-2, with D perhaps assigned TRBD1 or TRBD2 (6 bases each). Germline CDR1 is SGHAT and CDR2 is FQNNGV. CDR3 length equals 15 residues. Trimming pared 5 bases from V and 0 bases from J, leaving 11 bases between. The CDR3 coding sequence is TGTGCCAGCAGCGAAAGGGGGGACTCCTACAATGAGCAGTTCTTC. Amino acid sequence: CASSERGDSYNEQFF. Looking up the rest from reference TRBV11-2 and TRBJ2-1 gives the full variable domain: EAGVAQSPRYKIIEKRQSVAFWCNPISGHATLYWYQQILGQGPKLLIQFQNNGVVDDSQLPKDRFSAERLKGVDSTLKIQPAKLEDSAVYLCASSERGDSYNEQFFGPGTRLTVL.

The V and J genes are TRBV9 and TRBJ2-5; no clear D. Trimming removed 1 base at V and 4 bases at J, with 8 bases between. The CDR3 is made up of 13 amino acids. In germline, CDR1 is SGDLS, CDR2 YYNGEE. Here the CDR3 reads CASSVLVGETQYF. DNA for the CDR3: TGTGCCAGCAGCGTATTGGTGGGAGAGACCCAGTACTTC. The entire variable domain, with the rest obtained from reference TRBV9 and TRBJ2-5, is as follows: DSGVTQTPKHLITATGQRVTLRCSPRSGDLSVYWYQQSLDQGLQFLIQYYNGEERAKGNILERFSAQQFPDLHSELNLSSLELGDSALYFCASSVLVGETQYFGPGTRLLVL.

The chain joins TRBV24-1 to TRBJ1-5, with D possibly being TRBD1 (5 bases). The CDR3 loop spans 13 amino acids. Germline CDR1 and CDR2: KGHDR and SFDVKD. The ends were cut back, 11 bases at V and 8 bases at J, with 18 bases in the middle. The CDR3 DNA reads TGTGCCAACCACCAGAGGGGTACGAAGCCCCAGCATTTT. Amino acids: CANHQRGTKPQHF.

The CDR3 DNA is TGTGCCAGCAGCTCCACTAGTCGGTCCTACAATGAGCAGTTCTTC. This gives the protein CASSSTSRSYNEQFF. The V call is TRBV11-2, the J call TRBJ2-1, with D maybe TRBD2 (5 bases). Germline CDR1 is SGHAT and CDR2 is FQNNGV. The CDR3 loop spans 15 amino acids. Trimming removed 4 bases at V and 1 base at J, with 11 bases between.

This chain connects TRBV5-6 to TRBJ2-7; 11 nucleotides align to TRBD1. Germline-derived CDR1 and CDR2 are SGHDT and YYEEEE. V lost 5 bases, J lost 2 bases, and 9 bases stayed unmatched. CDR3 length: 16 amino acids. This CDR3 is CASSPGTGGIPYEQYF. In DNA form, the CDR3 reads TGTGCCAGCAGTCCCGGGACAGGGGGTATCCCCTACGAGCAGTACTTC. The variable domain in full, with the rest retrieved from reference TRBV5-6 and TRBJ2-7, is DAGVTQSPTHLIKTRGQQVTLRCSPKSGHDTVSWYQQALGQGPQFIFQYYEEEERQRGNFPDRFSGHQFPNYSSELNVNALLLGDSALYLCASSPGTGGIPYEQYFGPGTRLTVT.